The rows below give T cell receptor beta chains drawn from one sample of a study of cytomegalovirus exposure and HLA in healthy donors. Libraries were prepared by immunoSEQ multiplex PCR; TCRdb keeps only in-frame clonotypes and omits some of them. Counted here are about 160,000 clones, over 60% occurring once; the ten biggest clones make up 3.1%. The sequenced material came from PBMCs. The receptors come from a woman in her thirties or forties in good health and CMV-seronegative. Each CDR3 is given with its conserved first and last residue. A D gene is named only where the DNA matches it firmly. Not every row has a clone size; where given, it reads once, few, many or a size class.

size	V	D	length	J	CDR3	DNA
-	TRBV14	-	15	TRBJ1-2	CASSQVGGETYGYTF	TGTGCCAGCAGCCAAGTAGGCGGGGAGACCTATGGCTACACCTTC
-	TRBV7-9	TRBD1	16	TRBJ1-4	CASSFRAGGLGEKLFF	TGTGCCAGCAGCTTTCGCGCAGGGGGCTTGGGGGAAAAACTGTTTTTT
-	TRBV7-9	TRBD1	15	TRBJ1-1	CASSGRTGGYGEAFF	TGTGCCAGCAGCGGAAGGACAGGGGGATACGGGGAAGCTTTCTTT
few	TRBV19	-	14	TRBJ1-1	CASSIEGRVTEAFF	TGTGCCAGTAGTATAGAGGGCAGGGTCACTGAAGCTTTCTTT
-	TRBV9	TRBD1	16	TRBJ2-7	CASSVAGQGLGSEQYF	TGTGCCAGCAGCGTAGCGGGACAGGGTTTGGGCAGCGAGCAGTACTTC
-	TRBV7-9	-	13	TRBJ1-1	CASHGGMNTEAFF	TGTGCCAGCCATGGCGGGATGAACACTGAAGCTTTCTTT
-	TRBV7-9	TRBD1	15	TRBJ1-6	CASSLGQGVNSPLHF	TGTGCCAGCAGCTTGGGACAGGGCGTAAATTCACCCCTCCACTTT
-	TRBV7-9	-	14	TRBJ2-7	CASSPIRGPYEQYF	TGTGCCAGCAGCCCAATAAGGGGCCCCTACGAGCAGTACTTC
-	TRBV25-1	-	13	TRBJ2-7	CASTGVGYYEQYF	TGTGCCAGCACCGGGGTGGGGTACTACGAGCAGTACTTC
-	TRBV13	TRBD1	15	TRBJ1-2	CASSLGGTGVSGYTF	TGTGCCAGCAGCTTAGGGGGGACAGGGGTCTCTGGCTACACCTTC
-	TRBV19	TRBD1	12	TRBJ2-7	CASEDRDYEQYF	TGTGCCAGCGAGGACAGGGATTACGAGCAGTACTTC
-	TRBV2	TRBD1	11	TRBJ1-1	CASSGQGEAFF	TGTGCCAGCAGTGGACAGGGTGAAGCTTTCTTT
-	TRBV18	-	14	TRBJ1-3	CASSPGMTGNTIYF	TGTGCCAGCTCACCCGGGATGACTGGAAACACCATATATTTT
once	TRBV11-2	-	14	TRBJ2-7	CASSLVLGPYEQYF	TGTGCCAGCAGCTTAGTACTGGGCCCCTACGAGCAGTACTTC
-	TRBV7-9	-	17	TRBJ2-1	CASSLGGRGEFNNEQFF	TGTGCCAGCAGCCTTGGTGGGCGGGGCGAATTCAACAATGAGCAGTTCTTC
-	TRBV20-1	-	11	TRBJ1-5	CSATAGQPQHF	TGCAGTGCCACAGCGGGGCAGCCCCAGCATTTT
-	TRBV25-1	-	13	TRBJ1-4	CASIDGGGEKLFF	TGTGCCAGCATTGACGGGGGTGGAGAAAAACTGTTTTTT
once	TRBV6-6	-	13	TRBJ1-2	CASSTTGLYGYTF	TGTGCCAGCAGCACGACAGGCCTCTATGGCTACACCTTC
-	TRBV5-1	TRBD1	16	TRBJ1-1	CASSLSPGQGAAEAFF	TGCGCCAGCAGCTTGTCACCTGGACAGGGGGCGGCTGAAGCTTTCTTT
-	TRBV11-1	TRBD1	15	TRBJ2-7	CASSPHRGPRDEQYF	TGTGCCAGCAGCCCGCACAGGGGGCCTCGGGACGAGCAGTACTTC
once	TRBV6-5	TRBD2	15	TRBJ2-7	CASSTTQREDYEQYF	TGTGCCAGCAGCACCACACAGCGGGAGGACTACGAGCAGTACTTC
few	TRBV11-2	TRBD1	16	TRBJ1-2	CASSRAYAGGPRGYTF	TGTGCCTCTTCACGAGCTTACGCAGGGGGCCCCCGGGGCTACACCTTC
-	TRBV28	TRBD1	14	TRBJ2-7	CASSSPRTGNEQYF	TGTGCCAGCAGTTCCCCCAGGACAGGGAACGAGCAGTACTTC
-	TRBV5-1	-	19	TRBJ2-6	CASSDIGGAGATGANVLTF	TGCGCCAGCAGCGATATTGGGGGGGCAGGGGCGACTGGGGCCAACGTCCTGACTTTC
-	TRBV16	TRBD1	14	TRBJ1-4	CASSRARTGEKLFF	TGTGCCAGCAGCCGCGCGCGGACAGGGGAAAAACTGTTTTTT
-	TRBV6-5	-	13	TRBJ1-2	CASSPGSSYGYTF	TGTGCCAGCAGCCCAGGGTCTTCCTATGGCTACACCTTC
-	TRBV5-1	TRBD1	15	TRBJ1-6	CASSGDSSYNSPLHF	TGCGCCAGCAGTGGGGACAGCTCCTATAATTCACCCCTCCACTTT
once	TRBV11-2	-	14	TRBJ1-2	CASSKGFSFYGYTF	TGTGCCAGCAGCAAGGGGTTTAGTTTTTATGGCTACACCTTC
-	TRBV5-1	-	14	TRBJ2-7	CASSLNAGTYEQYF	TGCGCCAGCAGCTTGAACGCGGGTACCTACGAGCAGTACTTC
-	TRBV5-4	TRBD1	14	TRBJ2-1	CASSPGTGHNEQFF	TGTGCCAGCAGCCCAGGGACAGGGCACAATGAGCAGTTCTTC
-	TRBV7-9	-	14	TRBJ1-6	CASSQRQPNSPLHF	TGTGCCAGCAGCCAACGACAGCCAAATTCACCCCTCCACTTT
-	TRBV19	-	17	TRBJ1-5	CASSMATGAYSNQPQHF	TGTGCCAGTAGTATGGCGACAGGCGCTTATAGCAATCAGCCCCAGCATTTT
-	TRBV5-1	TRBD1	14	TRBJ1-5	CASSRRQGGQPQHF	TGCGCCAGCAGTCGGAGACAGGGAGGACAGCCCCAGCATTTT
-	TRBV25-1	-	14	TRBJ2-2	CASSGTVVTGELFF	TGTGCCAGCAGTGGTACAGTAGTGACCGGGGAGCTGTTTTTT
-	TRBV28	-	13	TRBJ2-7	CASSLARDLQQYF	TGTGCCAGCAGTTTGGCCAGGGATTTGCAGCAGTACTTC
once	TRBV7-9	-	12	TRBJ1-2	CASSFRSYGYTF	TGTGCCAGCAGCTTCCGCAGCTATGGCTACACCTTC
once	TRBV28	-	14	TRBJ2-7	CASSRKGLSYEQYF	TGTGCCAGCAGTCGGAAGGGGTTATCCTACGAGCAGTACTTC
once	TRBV6-1	-	18	TRBJ1-3	CASSESFILAGKRNTIYF	TGTGCCAGCAGTGAAAGTTTTATATTGGCCGGGAAGAGAAACACCATATATTTT
-	TRBV11-2	TRBD1	16	TRBJ2-7	CASSLGGTGSFYEQYF	TGTGCCAGCAGCTTGGGCGGGACAGGGAGTTTCTACGAGCAGTACTTC
-	TRBV20-1	-	11	TRBJ2-7	CSARGSREQYF	TGCAGTGCTAGAGGTAGCCGAGAGCAGTACTTC
-	TRBV7-9	-	13	TRBJ2-1	CASGDWKYNEQFF	TGTGCCAGCGGCGACTGGAAATACAATGAGCAGTTCTTC
-	TRBV27	-	14	TRBJ2-7	CASSLAGSSYEQYF	TGTGCCAGCAGTTTAGCCGGTTCCTCCTACGAGCAGTACTTC
-	TRBV9	-	14	TRBJ1-6	CASSVSPSNSPLHF	TGTGCCAGCAGCGTAAGCCCTTCTAATTCACCCCTCCACTTT
-	TRBV11-2	TRBD1	17	TRBJ2-7	CASSLLPGTGQSYEQYF	TGTGCCAGCAGCTTATTACCCGGGACAGGGCAATCCTACGAGCAGTACTTC
-	TRBV2	-	15	TRBJ1-5	CASSEAGGSYQPQHF	TGTGCCAGCAGTGAAGCGGGGGGGTCTTATCAGCCCCAGCATTTT
-	TRBV5-5	TRBD1	14	TRBJ1-4	CASSLVAGGEKLFF	TGTGCCAGCAGCTTGGTTGCAGGGGGCGAAAAACTGTTTTTT
-	TRBV28	TRBD1	16	TRBJ1-2	CASGTRGQGGRSGYTF	TGTGCCAGCGGAACGAGAGGACAGGGGGGGAGGAGTGGCTACACCTTC
once	TRBV6-1	TRBD2	15	TRBJ2-7	CASSEIAGQAYEQYF	TGTGCCAGCAGTGAAATAGCGGGGCAGGCCTACGAGCAGTACTTC
-	TRBV5-1	-	15	TRBJ2-4	CASSLMGRGADIQYF	TGCGCCAGCAGCCTAATGGGAAGGGGCGCTGACATTCAGTACTTC
few	TRBV12-5	-	14	TRBJ2-1	CASGLVGAYNEQFF	TGTGCTAGTGGTTTGGTTGGAGCCTACAATGAGCAGTTCTTC
few	TRBV2	TRBD1	15	TRBJ2-7	CASRARQGEVDEQYF	TGTGCCAGCAGGGCCCGACAGGGAGAAGTCGACGAGCAGTACTTC
-	TRBV5-6	-	14	TRBJ1-5	CASSLGRAGQPQHF	TGTGCCAGCAGCTTAGGTAGGGCAGGGCAGCCCCAGCATTTT
-	TRBV9	TRBD1	16	TRBJ2-2	CASSVDQGVNTGELFF	TGTGCCAGCAGCGTAGATCAGGGGGTGAACACCGGGGAGCTGTTTTTT
-	TRBV5-4	TRBD2	17	TRBJ2-5	CASSLSILAGGPETQYF	TGTGCCAGCAGCTTGTCTATCTTGGCGGGGGGCCCGGAGACCCAGTACTTC
-	TRBV28	-	14	TRBJ1-2	CASSEDSAGYGYTF	TGTGCCAGCAGCGAAGACTCCGCGGGCTATGGCTACACCTTC